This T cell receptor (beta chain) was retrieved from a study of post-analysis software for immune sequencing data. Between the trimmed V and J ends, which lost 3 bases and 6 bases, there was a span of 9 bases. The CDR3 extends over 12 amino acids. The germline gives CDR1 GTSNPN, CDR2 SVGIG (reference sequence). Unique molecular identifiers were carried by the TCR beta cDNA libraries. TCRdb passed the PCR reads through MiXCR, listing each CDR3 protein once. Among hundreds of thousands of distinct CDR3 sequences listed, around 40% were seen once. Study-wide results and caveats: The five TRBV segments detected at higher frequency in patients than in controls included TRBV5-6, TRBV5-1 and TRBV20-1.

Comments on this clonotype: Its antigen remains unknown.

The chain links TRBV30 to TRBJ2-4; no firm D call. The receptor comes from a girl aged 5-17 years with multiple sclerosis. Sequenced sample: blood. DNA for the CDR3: TGTGCCTGGAGGGGGTCTGGAAACATTCAGTACTTC. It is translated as CAWRGSGNIQYF.